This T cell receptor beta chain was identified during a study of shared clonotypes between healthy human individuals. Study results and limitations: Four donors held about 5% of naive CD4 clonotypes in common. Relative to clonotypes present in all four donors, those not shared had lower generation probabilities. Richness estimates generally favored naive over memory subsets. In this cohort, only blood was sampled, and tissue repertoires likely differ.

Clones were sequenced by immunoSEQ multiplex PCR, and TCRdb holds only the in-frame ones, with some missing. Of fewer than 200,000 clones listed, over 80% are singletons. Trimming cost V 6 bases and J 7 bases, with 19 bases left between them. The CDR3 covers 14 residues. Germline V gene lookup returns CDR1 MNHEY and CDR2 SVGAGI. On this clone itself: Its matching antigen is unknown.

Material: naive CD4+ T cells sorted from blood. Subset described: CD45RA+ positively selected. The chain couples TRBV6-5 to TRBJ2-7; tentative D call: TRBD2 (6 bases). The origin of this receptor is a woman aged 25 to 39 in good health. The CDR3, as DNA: TGTGCCAGCAGCCGGGGGACCCTTGTTCGAGAGCAGTACTTC. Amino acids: CASSRGTLVREQYF.